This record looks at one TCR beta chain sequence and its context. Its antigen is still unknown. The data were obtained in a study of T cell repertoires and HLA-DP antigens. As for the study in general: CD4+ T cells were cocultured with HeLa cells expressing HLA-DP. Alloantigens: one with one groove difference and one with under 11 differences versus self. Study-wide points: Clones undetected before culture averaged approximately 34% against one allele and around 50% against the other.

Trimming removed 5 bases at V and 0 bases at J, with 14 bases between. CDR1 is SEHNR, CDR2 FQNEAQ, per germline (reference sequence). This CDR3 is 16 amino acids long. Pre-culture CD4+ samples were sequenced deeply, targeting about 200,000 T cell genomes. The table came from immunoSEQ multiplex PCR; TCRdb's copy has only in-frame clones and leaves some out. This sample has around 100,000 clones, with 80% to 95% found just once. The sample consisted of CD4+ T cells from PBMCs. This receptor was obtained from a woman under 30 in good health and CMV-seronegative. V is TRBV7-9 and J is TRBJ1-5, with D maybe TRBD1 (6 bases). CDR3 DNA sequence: TGTGCCAGCAGCCCTAGTGGGGACAATAGCAATCAGCCCCAGCATTTT. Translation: CASSPSGDNSNQPQHF.